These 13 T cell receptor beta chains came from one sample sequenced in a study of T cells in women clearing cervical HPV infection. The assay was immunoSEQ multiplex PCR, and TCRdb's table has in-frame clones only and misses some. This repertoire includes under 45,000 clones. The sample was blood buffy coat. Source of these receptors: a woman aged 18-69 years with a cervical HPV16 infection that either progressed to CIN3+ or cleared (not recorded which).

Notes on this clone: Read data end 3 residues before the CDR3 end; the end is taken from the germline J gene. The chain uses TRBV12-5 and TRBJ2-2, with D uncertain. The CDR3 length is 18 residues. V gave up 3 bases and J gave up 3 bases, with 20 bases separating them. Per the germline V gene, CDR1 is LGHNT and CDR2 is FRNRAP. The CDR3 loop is CASGLSPKTAPYTGELFF. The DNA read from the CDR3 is TGTGCTAGTGGTTTATCTCCCAAGACTGCCCCGTACACCGGGGAG.

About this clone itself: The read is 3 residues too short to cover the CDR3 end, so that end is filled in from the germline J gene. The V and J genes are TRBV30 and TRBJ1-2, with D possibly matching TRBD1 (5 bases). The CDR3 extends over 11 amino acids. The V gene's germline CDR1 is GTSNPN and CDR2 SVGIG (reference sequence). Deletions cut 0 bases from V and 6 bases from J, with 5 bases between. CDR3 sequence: CAWSVGDGYTF. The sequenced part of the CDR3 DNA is TGTGCCTGGAGTGTAGGGGATGGC.

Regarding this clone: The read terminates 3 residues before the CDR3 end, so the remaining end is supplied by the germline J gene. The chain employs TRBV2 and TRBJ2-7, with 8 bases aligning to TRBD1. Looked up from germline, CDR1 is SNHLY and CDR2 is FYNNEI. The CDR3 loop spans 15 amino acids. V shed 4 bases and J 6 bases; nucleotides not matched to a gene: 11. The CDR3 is CASSGVDDRGSEQYF. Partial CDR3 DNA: TGTGCCAGCAGTGGCGTGGATGACAGGGGAAGCGAG.

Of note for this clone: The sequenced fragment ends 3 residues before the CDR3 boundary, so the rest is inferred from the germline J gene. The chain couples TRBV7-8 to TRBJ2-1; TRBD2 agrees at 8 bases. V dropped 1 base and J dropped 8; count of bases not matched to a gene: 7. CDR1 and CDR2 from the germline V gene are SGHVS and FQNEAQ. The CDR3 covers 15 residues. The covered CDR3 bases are TGTGCCAGCAGCTTAGTTGGCGGGGGGCCGTATGAG. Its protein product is CASSLVGGGPYE. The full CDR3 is CASSLVGGGPYEQFF.

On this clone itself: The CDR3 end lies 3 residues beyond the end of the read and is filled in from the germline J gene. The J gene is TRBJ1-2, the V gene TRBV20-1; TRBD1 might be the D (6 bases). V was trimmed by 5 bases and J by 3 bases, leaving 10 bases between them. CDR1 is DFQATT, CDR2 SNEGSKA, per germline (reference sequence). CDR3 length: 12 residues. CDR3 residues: CSAPDSHYGYTF. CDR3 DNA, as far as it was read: TGCAGTGCTCCGGACAGTCACTATGGC.

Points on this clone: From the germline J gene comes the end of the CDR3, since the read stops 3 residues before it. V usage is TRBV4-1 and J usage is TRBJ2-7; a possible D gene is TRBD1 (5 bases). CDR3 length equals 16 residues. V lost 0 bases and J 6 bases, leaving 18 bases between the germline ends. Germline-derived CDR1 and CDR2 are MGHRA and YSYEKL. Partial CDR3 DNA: TGCGCCAGCAGCCAAGAAACGGTGTATAGGGGTAGCGAG. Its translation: CASSQETVYRGSE. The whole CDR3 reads CASSQETVYRGSEQYF.

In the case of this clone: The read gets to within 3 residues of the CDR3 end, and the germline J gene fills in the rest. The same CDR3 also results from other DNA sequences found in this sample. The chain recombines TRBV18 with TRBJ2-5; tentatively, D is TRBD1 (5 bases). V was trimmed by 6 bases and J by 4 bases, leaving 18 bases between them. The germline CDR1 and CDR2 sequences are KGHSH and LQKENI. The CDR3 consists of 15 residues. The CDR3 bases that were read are TGTGCCAGCTCCCCCCCCCAGGGTGGGCGAGAGACC. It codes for CASSPPQGGRET. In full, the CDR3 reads CASSPPQGGRETQYF.

The CDR3 DNA, read in part, is TGCAGCGTTTACCCACTAGACTACAATGAG. Protein product: CSVYPLDYNE. The whole CDR3 is CSVYPLDYNEQFF. The chain joins TRBV29-1 to TRBJ2-1; TRBD2 is a possible D gene (5 bases). The read finishes 3 residues shy of the CDR3 end, and the germline J gene is used to complete it. Germline V lookup: CDR1 SQVTM, CDR2 ANQGSEA. The CDR3 length is 13 residues. Trimming stripped 5 bases from V and 3 bases from J, with 11 bases between.

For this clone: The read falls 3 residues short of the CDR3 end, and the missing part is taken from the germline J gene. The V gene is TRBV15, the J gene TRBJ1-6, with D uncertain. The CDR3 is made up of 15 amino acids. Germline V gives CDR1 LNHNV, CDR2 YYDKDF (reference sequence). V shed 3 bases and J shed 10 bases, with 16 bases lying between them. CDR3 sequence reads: CATSSHGEFGSPLHF. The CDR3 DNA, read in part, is TGTGCCACCAGCAGCCACGGGGAATTTGGGTCACCC. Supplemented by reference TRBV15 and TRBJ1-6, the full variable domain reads DAMVIQNPRYQVTQFGKPVTLSCSQTLNHNVMYWYQQKSSQAPKLLFHYYDKDFNNEADTPDNFQSRRPNTSFCFLDIRSPGLGDTAMYLCATSSHGEFGSPLHFGNGTRLTVT.

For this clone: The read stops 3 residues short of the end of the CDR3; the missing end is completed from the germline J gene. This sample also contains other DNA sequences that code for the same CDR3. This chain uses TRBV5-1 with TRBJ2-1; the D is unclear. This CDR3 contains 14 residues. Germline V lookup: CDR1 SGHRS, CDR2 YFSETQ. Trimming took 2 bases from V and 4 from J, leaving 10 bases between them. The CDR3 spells CASSFGTGYNEQFF. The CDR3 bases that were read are TGCGCCAGCAGCTTCGGAACGGGTTACAATGAG.

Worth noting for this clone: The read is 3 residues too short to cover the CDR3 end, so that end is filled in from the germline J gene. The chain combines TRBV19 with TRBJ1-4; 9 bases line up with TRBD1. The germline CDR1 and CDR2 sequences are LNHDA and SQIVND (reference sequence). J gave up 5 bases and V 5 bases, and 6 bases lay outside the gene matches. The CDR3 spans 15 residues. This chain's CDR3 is CASSSHGTGNEKLFF. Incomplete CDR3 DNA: TGTGCCAGTAGTTCCCACGGGACAGGGAATGAAAAA.

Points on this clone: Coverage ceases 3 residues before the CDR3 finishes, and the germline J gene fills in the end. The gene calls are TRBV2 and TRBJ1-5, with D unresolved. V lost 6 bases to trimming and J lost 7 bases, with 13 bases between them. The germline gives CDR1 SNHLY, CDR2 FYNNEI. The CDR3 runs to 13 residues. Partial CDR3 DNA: TGTGCCAGCAGCGTTTATATGAGGCAGCCC. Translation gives CASSVYMRQP. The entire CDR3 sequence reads CASSVYMRQPQHF.

The part of the CDR3 DNA that was read is TGCGCCAGCAGCCAAGTTGTGGCAGGGGTTGAAAAA. The encoded protein is CASSQVVAGVEK. The full-length CDR3 reads as CASSQVVAGVEKLFF. The V call is TRBV4-1, the J call TRBJ1-4, with D maybe TRBD1 (6 bases). From the germline J gene comes the end of the CDR3, since the read stops 3 residues before it. Germline V gene sequence: CDR1 MGHRA, CDR2 YSYEKL. The CDR3 runs 15 residues. Trimming left V 1 base short and J 7 bases short, with 13 bases between.